The next 20 T cell receptor beta chains were all read from a single sample in a study of PD-1 blockade in mismatch repair-deficient tumors. Clones were sequenced by immunoSEQ multiplex PCR, and TCRdb holds only the in-frame ones, with some missing. The data show around 120,000 clones, about nine tenths seen once. The sequenced sample was peripheral blood, obtained roughly 67 weeks after starting pembrolizumab. The receptors shown here come from an adult with mismatch repair-deficient cancer.

The rearrangement links TRBV28 to TRBJ2-7; the match to TRBD1 covers 10 bases. Germline CDR1 reads MDHEN; CDR2 reads SYDVKM. V lost 8 bases to trimming and J lost 3 bases; unmatched junction nucleotides: 10. The CDR3 runs 15 residues. The CDR3 is CASEYAGTGVYEQYF. CDR3 DNA sequence: TGTGCCAGCGAATATGCCGGGACAGGGGTCTACGAGCAGTACTTC.

The chain uses TRBV11-3 and TRBJ2-7; 12 bases line up with TRBD1. The CDR3 spans 14 residues. V lost 5 bases to trimming and J lost 5 bases; unmatched junction nucleotides: 4. In germline, CDR1 is SGHNT, CDR2 YENEEA. DNA for the CDR3: TGTGCCAGCAGCCTTGGGACAGGGGGCGACGAGCAGTACTTC. Translated: CASSLGTGGDEQYF.

J is TRBJ2-7 and V is TRBV7-9; no clear D. V was clipped by 1 base and J by 2 bases, with 15 bases between them. Germline lookup yields CDR1 SEHNR and CDR2 FQNEAQ (reference sequence). The CDR3 has 16 amino acids. The CDR3 DNA sequence: TGTGCCAGCAGCTTAGATTCGAGACTCCACACCTACGAGCAGTACTTC. Its protein is CASSLDSRLHTYEQYF.

The V and J genes are TRBV13 and TRBJ2-1; 13 nucleotides agree with TRBD2. Germline CDR1 and CDR2: PRHDT and FYEKMQ (reference sequence). V lost 5 bases to trimming and J lost 5 bases; unmatched junction nucleotides: 6. The CDR3 extends over 16 amino acids. The CDR3, as DNA: TGTGCCAGCAGCCCTATACTAGCGGGAGGGCACAATGAGCAGTTCTTC. Protein: CASSPILAGGHNEQFF.

The chain recombines TRBV7-9 with TRBJ2-1; 14 bases fit TRBD2. Germline V gene lookup returns CDR1 SEHNR and CDR2 FQNEAQ (reference sequence). The CDR3 length is 17 residues. J lost 7 bases, V lost 5 bases, and 10 bases had no gene match. The CDR3 region has the DNA TGTGCCAGCAGCGCGGGCCGACTAGCGGGAGGGGAGAATGAGCAGTTCTTC. Its protein product is CASSAGRLAGGENEQFF.

In nucleotides, the CDR3 is TGTGCCAGCAGCTTGGTAGAGGACAATGAGCAGTTCTTC. It encodes CASSLVEDNEQFF. The chain combines TRBV5-4 with TRBJ2-1; D gene unclear. Trimming took off 0 bases at V and 5 bases at J, with 6 bases between the two ends. Germline CDR1 is SGHNT and CDR2 is YYREEE (reference sequence). The CDR3 spans 13 residues. The whole variable domain, filled in from reference TRBV5-4 and TRBJ2-1, reads ETGVTQSPTHLIKTRGQQVTLRCSSQSGHNTVSWYQQALGQGPQFIFQYYREEENGRGNFPPRFSGLQFPNYSSELNVNALELDDSALYLCASSLVEDNEQFFGPGTRLTVL.

The J gene is TRBJ2-1, the V gene TRBV14; TRBD2 matches at 10 bases. CDR1 SGHDN and CDR2 FVKESK come from the germline V gene. The CDR3 covers 17 residues. V lost 3 bases to trimming and J lost 2 bases; unmatched junction nucleotides: 7. As DNA, the CDR3 is TGTGCCAGCAGCCATCTAGCGGGAGTTAGGACCTACAATGAGCAGTTCTTC. It specifies CASSHLAGVRTYNEQFF.

The chain joins TRBV7-9 to TRBJ1-4; 10 bases match TRBD1. This CDR3 spans 16 amino acids. The germline CDR1 and CDR2 sequences are SEHNR and FQNEAQ (reference sequence). The ends lost 5 bases at V and 5 bases at J; junction bases unmatched: 8. The CDR3 coding sequence is TGTGCCAGCAGCCCCACGGGACAGGGGAAGAATGAAAAACTGTTTTTT. This encodes CASSPTGQGKNEKLFF.

The chain couples TRBV7-8 to TRBJ2-2; unclear D gene. Trimming removed 3 bases from V and 0 bases from J, with 5 bases in between. Germline assignment: CDR1 SGHVS and CDR2 FQNEAQ. This CDR3 contains 14 residues. CDR3 protein: CASSFRTNTGELFF. The CDR3 DNA follows: TGTGCCAGCAGCTTTAGAACGAACACCGGGGAGCTGTTTTTT.

V gene TRBV5-6 combines with J gene TRBJ2-5, with D possibly TRBD1 on 5 matching bases. V lost 2 bases to trimming and J lost 0 bases, with 8 bases between them. The CDR3 sequence is 14 residues long. Per germline, CDR1 SGHDT and CDR2 YYEEEE. Here the CDR3 reads CASSFKGNQETQYF. The CDR3 DNA sequence: TGTGCCAGCAGCTTTAAGGGGAACCAAGAGACCCAGTACTTC.

V and J are TRBV4-2 and TRBJ1-5; D gene uncertain. The germline V gene encodes CDR1 LGHNA and CDR2 YNFKEQ. The CDR3 sequence is 15 residues long. Trimming removed 0 bases at V and 0 bases at J, with 6 bases between. The CDR3 region is CASSQERFSNQPQHF. CDR3 DNA: TGTGCCAGCAGCCAAGAACGGTTTAGCAATCAGCCCCAGCATTTT.

V and J are TRBV4-3 and TRBJ2-3; D not resolved. Germline lookup yields CDR1 LGHNA and CDR2 YSLEER. The length of the CDR3 is 15 residues. The V gene lost 0 bases and the J gene lost 2 bases, with 9 bases spanning the gap. For the CDR3, the DNA is TGCGCCAGCAGCCAAGATGGCCTAGACACAGATACGCAGTATTTT. The encoded protein is CASSQDGLDTDTQYF.

V gene TRBV5-1 combines with J gene TRBJ2-7; 7 nucleotides match TRBD1. Germline V lookup: CDR1 SGHRS, CDR2 YFSETQ. The CDR3 contains 16 residues. V shed 4 bases, J shed 1 base, and the junction held 11 bases outside the gene matches. The CDR3 reads CASSDRQGSASYEQYF. CDR3 nucleotides: TGCGCCAGCAGCGATCGACAGGGAAGCGCGTCCTACGAGCAGTACTTC.

This chain links TRBV5-1 with TRBJ2-7; weak D call: TRBD1 (6 bases). V was clipped by 2 bases and J by 6 bases, with 18 bases between them. The CDR3 spans 15 residues. The germline V gene has CDR1 SGHRS and CDR2 YFSETQ. CDR3 residues: CASSFGSTGFREQYF. The CDR3 DNA reads TGCGCCAGCAGCTTCGGGTCTACAGGGTTTCGCGAGCAGTACTTC. Supplemented by reference TRBV5-1 and TRBJ2-7, the full variable domain reads KAGVTQTPRYLIKTRGQQVTLSCSPISGHRSVSWYQQTPGQGLQFLFEYFSETQRNKGNFPGRFSGRQFSNSRSEMNVSTLELGDSALYLCASSFGSTGFREQYFGPGTRLTVT.

The genes are TRBV11-2 and TRBJ2-7; D is unresolved. Germline lookup yields CDR1 SGHAT and CDR2 FQNNGV. Trimming left V 5 bases short and J 4 bases short, with 12 bases between. The CDR3 sequence is 13 residues long. Here the CDR3 DNA reads TGTGCCAGCAGCGCCGAGTTCGGGTACGAGCAGTACTTC. Amino acid sequence: CASSAEFGYEQYF.

This clone occurred a few times. The genes are TRBV30 and TRBJ2-7; 9 bases align to TRBD1. CDR3 length: 11 residues. Per germline, CDR1 GTSNPN and CDR2 SVGIG (reference sequence). The junction had 2 bases not matched to a gene; V was cut back by 6 bases and J by 5 bases. The DNA of the CDR3 is TGTGCCTGTACAGGGGGCCACGAGCAGTACTTC. Its translation: CACTGGHEQYF.

The rearrangement links TRBV4-1 to TRBJ2-5; 15 nucleotides agree with TRBD2. V shed 3 bases and J 4 bases; nucleotides not matched to a gene: 3. Germline-derived CDR1 and CDR2 are MGHRA and YSYEKL. This CDR3 spans 16 amino acids. The CDR3 coding sequence is TGCGCCAGCAGCCAGGGGACTAGCGGGAGGTTAGAGACCCAGTACTTC. Its translation: CASSQGTSGRLETQYF.

The chain combines TRBV7-6 with TRBJ2-7; weak D call: TRBD2 (7 bases). This CDR3 has 14 residues. The germline gives CDR1 SGHVS, CDR2 FNYEAQ. V was clipped by 5 bases and J by 2 bases, with 13 bases between them. The CDR3 loop is CASSPTGGAYEQYF. As DNA, the CDR3 is TGTGCCAGCAGCCCGACGGGGGGCGCCTACGAGCAGTACTTC.

The chain has TRBV4-1 and TRBJ2-1; D unresolved. Germline CDR1 reads MGHRA; CDR2 reads YSYEKL. Trimming stripped 1 base from V and 0 bases from J, with 10 bases between. This CDR3 spans 16 amino acids. The CDR3 here is CASSQGRQHSYNEQFF. CDR3 DNA sequence: TGCGCCAGCAGCCAAGGGCGGCAACACTCCTACAATGAGCAGTTCTTC.

This clone was seen a handful of times. The CDR3 nucleotides are TGTGCCAGCCGACAGGTCTACGAGCAGTACTTC. Protein product: CASRQVYEQYF. This chain joins TRBV6-5 and TRBJ2-7, with a possible D match to TRBD1 (6 bases). The germline gives CDR1 MNHEY, CDR2 SVGAGI. The CDR3 extends over 11 amino acids. V lost 8 bases and J 3 bases, leaving 8 bases between the germline ends.